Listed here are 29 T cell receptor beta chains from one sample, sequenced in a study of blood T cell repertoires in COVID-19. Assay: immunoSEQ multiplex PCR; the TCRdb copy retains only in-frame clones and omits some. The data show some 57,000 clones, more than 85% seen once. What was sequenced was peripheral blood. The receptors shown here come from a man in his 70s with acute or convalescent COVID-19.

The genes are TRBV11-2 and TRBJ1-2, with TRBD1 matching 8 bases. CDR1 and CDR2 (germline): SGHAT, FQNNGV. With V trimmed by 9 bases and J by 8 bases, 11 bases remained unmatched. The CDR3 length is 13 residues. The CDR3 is CARAGQVLLGYTF. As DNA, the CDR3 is TGTGCCAGAGCGGGACAGGTGTTATTAGGCTACACCTTC.

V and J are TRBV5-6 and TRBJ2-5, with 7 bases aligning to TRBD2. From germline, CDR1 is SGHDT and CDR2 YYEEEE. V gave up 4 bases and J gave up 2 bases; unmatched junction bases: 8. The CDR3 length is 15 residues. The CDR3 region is CASSGGGLGQETQYF. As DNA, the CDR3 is TGTGCCAGCAGCGGCGGGGGATTAGGGCAAGAGACCCAGTACTTC.

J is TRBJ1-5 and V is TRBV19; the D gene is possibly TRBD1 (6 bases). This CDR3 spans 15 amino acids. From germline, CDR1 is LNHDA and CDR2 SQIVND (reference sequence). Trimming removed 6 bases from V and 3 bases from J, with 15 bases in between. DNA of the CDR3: TGTGCCAGTAGCGCCCGGGACACCTTCAATCAGCCCCAGCATTTT. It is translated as CASSARDTFNQPQHF. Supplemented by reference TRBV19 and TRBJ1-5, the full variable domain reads DGGITQSPKYLFRKEGQNVTLSCEQNLNHDAMYWYRQDPGQGLRLIYYSQIVNDFQKGDIAEGYSVSREKKESFPLTVTSAQKNPTAFYLCASSARDTFNQPQHFGDGTRLSIL.

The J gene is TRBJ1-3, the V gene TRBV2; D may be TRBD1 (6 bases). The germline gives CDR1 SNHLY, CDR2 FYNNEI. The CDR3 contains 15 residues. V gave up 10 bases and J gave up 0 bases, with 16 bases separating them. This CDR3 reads CATGRGLSSGNTIYF. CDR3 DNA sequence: TGTGCCACGGGCAGGGGCCTTAGCTCTGGAAACACCATATATTTT.

In nucleotides, the CDR3 is TGTGCCAGCAGCGTTCAGGGAAACACTGAAGCTTTCTTT. Its translation is CASSVQGNTEAFF. This sequence joins TRBV7-9 and TRBJ1-1; D may be TRBD1 (5 bases). The CDR3 contains 13 residues. Trimming cost V 5 bases and J 2 bases, with 9 bases left between them. From germline, CDR1 is SEHNR and CDR2 FQNEAQ (reference sequence).

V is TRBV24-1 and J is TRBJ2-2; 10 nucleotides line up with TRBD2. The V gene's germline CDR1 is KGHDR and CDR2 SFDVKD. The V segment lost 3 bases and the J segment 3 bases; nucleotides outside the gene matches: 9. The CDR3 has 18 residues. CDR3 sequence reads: CATSDIAGGGGYTGELFF. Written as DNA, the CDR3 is TGTGCCACCAGTGATATAGCGGGAGGAGGGGGATACACCGGGGAGCTGTTTTTT.

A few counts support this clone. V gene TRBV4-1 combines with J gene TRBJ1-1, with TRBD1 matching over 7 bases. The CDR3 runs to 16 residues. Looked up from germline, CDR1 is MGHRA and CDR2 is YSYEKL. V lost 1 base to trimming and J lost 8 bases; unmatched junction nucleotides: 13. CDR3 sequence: CASSQGQGALVTEAFF. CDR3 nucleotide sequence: TGCGCCAGCAGCCAAGGACAGGGTGCTCTCGTGACGGAAGCTTTCTTT.

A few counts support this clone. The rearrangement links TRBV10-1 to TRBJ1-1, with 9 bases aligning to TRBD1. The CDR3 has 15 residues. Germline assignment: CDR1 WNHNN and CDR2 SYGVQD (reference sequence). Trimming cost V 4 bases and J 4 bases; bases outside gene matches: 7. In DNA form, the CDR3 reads TGCGCCAGCAGTGGTACAGGGGGCGCCTTCACTGAAGCTTTCTTT. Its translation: CASSGTGGAFTEAFF.

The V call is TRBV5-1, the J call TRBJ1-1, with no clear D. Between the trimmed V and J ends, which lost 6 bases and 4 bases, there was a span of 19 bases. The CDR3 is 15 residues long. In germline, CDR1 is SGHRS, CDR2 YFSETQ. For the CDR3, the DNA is TGCGCCAGCAAGGTTCGTGAGGGAAGCTCCACTGAAGCTTTCTTT. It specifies CASKVREGSSTEAFF.

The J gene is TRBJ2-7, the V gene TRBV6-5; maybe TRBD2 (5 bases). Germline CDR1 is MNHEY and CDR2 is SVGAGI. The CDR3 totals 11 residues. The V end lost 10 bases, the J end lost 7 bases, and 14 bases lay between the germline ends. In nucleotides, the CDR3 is TGTGCCACCAAAATTACGGGGGAGCAGTACTTC. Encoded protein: CATKITGEQYF.

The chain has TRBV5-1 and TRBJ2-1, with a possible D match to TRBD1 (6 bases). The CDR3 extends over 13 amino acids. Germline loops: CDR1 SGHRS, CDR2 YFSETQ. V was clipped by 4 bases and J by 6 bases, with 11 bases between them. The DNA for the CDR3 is TGCGCCAGCAGCAAGGGACAAATCAATGAGCAGTTCTTC. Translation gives CASSKGQINEQFF.

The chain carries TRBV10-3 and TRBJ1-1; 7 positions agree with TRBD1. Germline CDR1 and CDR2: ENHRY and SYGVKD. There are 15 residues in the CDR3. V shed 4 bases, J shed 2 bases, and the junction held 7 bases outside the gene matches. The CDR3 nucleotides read TGTGCCATCAGTGGGTCCGGGACAGTTAACACTGAAGCTTTCTTT. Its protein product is CAISGSGTVNTEAFF.

CDR3: CASSFSGSSFYEQYF. DNA for the CDR3: TGTGCCAGCAGCTTTAGCGGGAGCTCATTCTACGAGCAGTACTTC. This chain connects TRBV9 to TRBJ2-7; TRBD2 aligns across 9 bases. Germline V gene lookup returns CDR1 SGDLS and CDR2 YYNGEE. CDR3 length equals 15 residues. Trimming removed 4 bases from V and 3 bases from J; junction bases left unmatched: 8.

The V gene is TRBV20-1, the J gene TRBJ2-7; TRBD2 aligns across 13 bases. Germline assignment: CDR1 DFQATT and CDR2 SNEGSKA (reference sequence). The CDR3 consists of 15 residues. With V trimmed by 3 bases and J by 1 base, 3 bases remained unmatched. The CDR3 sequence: CSASELAGGSYEQYF. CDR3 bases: TGCAGTGCTAGTGAACTAGCGGGAGGGTCCTACGAGCAGTACTTC.

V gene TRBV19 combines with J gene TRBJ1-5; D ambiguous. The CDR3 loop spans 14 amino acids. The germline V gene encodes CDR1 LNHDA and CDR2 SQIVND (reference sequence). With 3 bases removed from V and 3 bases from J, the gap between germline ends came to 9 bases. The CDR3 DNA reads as TGTGCCAGTAGTATTCGGGTCCCCAATCAGCCCCAGCATTTT. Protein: CASSIRVPNQPQHF.

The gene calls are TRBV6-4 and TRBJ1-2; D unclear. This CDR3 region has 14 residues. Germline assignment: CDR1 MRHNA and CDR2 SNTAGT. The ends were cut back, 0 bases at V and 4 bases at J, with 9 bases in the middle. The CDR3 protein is CASSDSGHLYGYTF. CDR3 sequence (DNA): TGTGCCAGCAGTGACTCTGGCCATCTCTATGGCTACACCTTC.

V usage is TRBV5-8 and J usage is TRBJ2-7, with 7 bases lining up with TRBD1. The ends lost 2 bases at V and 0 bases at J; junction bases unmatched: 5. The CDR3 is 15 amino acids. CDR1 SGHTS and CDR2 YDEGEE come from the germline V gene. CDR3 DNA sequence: TGTGCCAGCAGCTTCCACAGGGGCCCCTCCTACGAGCAGTACTTC. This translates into CASSFHRGPSYEQYF.

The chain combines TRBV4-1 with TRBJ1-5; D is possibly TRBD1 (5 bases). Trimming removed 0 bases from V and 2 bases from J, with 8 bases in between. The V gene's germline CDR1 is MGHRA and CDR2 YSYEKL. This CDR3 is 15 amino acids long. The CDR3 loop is CASSQDGRGNQPQHF. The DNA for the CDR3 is TGCGCCAGCAGCCAAGATGGCAGGGGCAATCAGCCCCAGCATTTT.

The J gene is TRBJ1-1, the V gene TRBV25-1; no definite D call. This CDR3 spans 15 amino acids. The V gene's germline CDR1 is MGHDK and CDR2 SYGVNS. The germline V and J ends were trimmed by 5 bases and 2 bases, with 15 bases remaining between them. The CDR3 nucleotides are TGTGCCAGCAGTCCAAATCAGAGGGTAAACACTGAAGCTTTCTTT. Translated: CASSPNQRVNTEAFF.

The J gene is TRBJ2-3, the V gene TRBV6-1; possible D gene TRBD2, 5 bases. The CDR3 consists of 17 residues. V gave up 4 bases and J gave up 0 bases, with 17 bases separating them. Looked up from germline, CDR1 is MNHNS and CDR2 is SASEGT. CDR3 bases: TGTGCCAGCAGTGCACTAGGAGCGGCCCTTAGCACAGATACGCAGTATTTT. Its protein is CASSALGAALSTDTQYF.

The CDR3, as DNA: TGTGCCACCCGGACAGGGACCTACGAGCAGTACTTC. Translated: CATRTGTYEQYF. The chain links TRBV28 to TRBJ2-7, with 8 bases lining up with TRBD1. The germline gives CDR1 MDHEN, CDR2 SYDVKM. V gave up 10 bases and J gave up 2 bases; unmatched junction bases: 4. The CDR3 contains 12 residues.

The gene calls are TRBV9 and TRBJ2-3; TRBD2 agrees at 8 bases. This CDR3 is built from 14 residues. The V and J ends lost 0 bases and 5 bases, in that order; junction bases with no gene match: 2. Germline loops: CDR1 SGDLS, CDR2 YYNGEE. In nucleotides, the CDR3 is TGTGCCAGCAGCGTAGCGGGAGGGGTAGATACGCAGTATTTT. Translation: CASSVAGGVDTQYF.

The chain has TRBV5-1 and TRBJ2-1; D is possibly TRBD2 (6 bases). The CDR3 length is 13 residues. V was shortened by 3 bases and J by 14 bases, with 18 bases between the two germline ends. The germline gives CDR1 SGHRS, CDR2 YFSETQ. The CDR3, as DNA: TGCGCCAGCAGCTCACTAGAAGGGACTGTCAAGTTCTTC. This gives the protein CASSSLEGTVKFF.

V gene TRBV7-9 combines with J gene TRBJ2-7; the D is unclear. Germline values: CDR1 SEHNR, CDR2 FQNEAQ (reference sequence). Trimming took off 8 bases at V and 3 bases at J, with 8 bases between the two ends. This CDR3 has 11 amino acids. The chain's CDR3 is CASEMFYEQYF. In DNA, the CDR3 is TGTGCCAGCGAGATGTTCTACGAGCAGTACTTC.

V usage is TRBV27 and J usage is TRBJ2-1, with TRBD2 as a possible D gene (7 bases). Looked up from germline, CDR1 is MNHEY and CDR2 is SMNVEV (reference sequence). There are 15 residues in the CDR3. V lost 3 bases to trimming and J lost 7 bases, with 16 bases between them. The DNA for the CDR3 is TGTGCCAGCAGTTTCCGTGGGGGGGCCTCTAATGAGCAGTTCTTC. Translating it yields CASSFRGGASNEQFF.

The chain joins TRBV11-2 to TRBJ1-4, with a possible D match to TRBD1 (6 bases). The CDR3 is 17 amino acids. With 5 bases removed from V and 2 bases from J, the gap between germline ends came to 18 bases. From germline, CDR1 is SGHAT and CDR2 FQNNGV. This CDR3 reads CASSPPGHLGTNEKLFF. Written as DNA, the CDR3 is TGTGCCAGCAGCCCCCCGGGACACCTCGGCACTAATGAAAAACTGTTTTTT.

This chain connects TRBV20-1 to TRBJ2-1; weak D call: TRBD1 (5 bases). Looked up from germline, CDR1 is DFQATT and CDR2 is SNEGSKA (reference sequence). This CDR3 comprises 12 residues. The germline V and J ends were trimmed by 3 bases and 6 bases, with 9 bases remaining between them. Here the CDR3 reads CSASRQTNEQFF. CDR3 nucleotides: TGCAGTGCTAGTAGACAGACCAATGAGCAGTTCTTC.

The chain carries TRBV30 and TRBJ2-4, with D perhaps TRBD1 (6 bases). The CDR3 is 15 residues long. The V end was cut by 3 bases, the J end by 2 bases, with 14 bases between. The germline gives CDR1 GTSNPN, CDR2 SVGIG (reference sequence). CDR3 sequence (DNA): TGTGCCTGGAGCGAAACAGGGAGATCCAAAAACATTCAGTACTTC. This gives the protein CAWSETGRSKNIQYF.

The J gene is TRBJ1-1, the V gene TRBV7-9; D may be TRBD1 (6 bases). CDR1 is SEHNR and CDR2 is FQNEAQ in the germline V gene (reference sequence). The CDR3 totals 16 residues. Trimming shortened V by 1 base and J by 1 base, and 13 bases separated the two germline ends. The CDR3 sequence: CASSLDQGQGNTEAFF. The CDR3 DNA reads TGTGCCAGCAGCTTAGATCAGGGGCAGGGGAACACTGAAGCTTTCTTT.